The 10 T cell receptor beta chains listed next were all sequenced from one sample in a study of cytomegalovirus exposure and HLA in healthy donors. The PCR used 60 Vbeta and 13 Jbeta primers. Data came from immunoSEQ multiplex PCR; TCRdb stores just in-frame clones and leaves some out. Here the sample spans 90,000 to 130,000 clones, around three quarters being singletons. Sequencing used PBMCs. The receptors derive from a woman aged 18-29 years in good health and CMV-seropositive.

The gene calls are TRBV7-9 and TRBJ1-1; unclear D gene. CDR1 and CDR2 from the germline V gene are SEHNR and FQNEAQ (reference sequence). There are 15 residues in the CDR3. Between the trimmed V and J ends, which lost 4 bases and 6 bases, there was a span of 18 bases. Here the CDR3 reads CASSSYLGVLAEAFF. CDR3 bases: TGTGCCAGCAGCTCCTATCTCGGGGTTTTGGCTGAAGCTTTCTTT.

This clone was seen once. The J gene is TRBJ1-2, the V gene TRBV6-6; 7 nucleotides align to TRBD1. V lost 6 bases to trimming and J lost 4 bases; unmatched junction nucleotides: 5. From germline, CDR1 is MNHNY and CDR2 SVGAGI (reference sequence). The CDR3 is made up of 13 amino acids. CDR3 residues: CASSRGGGYGYTF. The DNA of the CDR3 is TGTGCCAGCAGCCGAGGGGGCGGCTATGGCTACACCTTC.

The genes are TRBV4-1 and TRBJ2-1; D gene unclear. Per the germline V gene, CDR1 is MGHRA and CDR2 is YSYEKL. The CDR3 is 14 amino acids. V lost 0 bases to trimming and J lost 9 bases, with 12 bases between them. The CDR3 sequence: CASSQDNHNGEQFF. CDR3 DNA: TGCGCCAGCAGCCAAGATAATCATAACGGTGAGCAGTTCTTC.

The chain combines TRBV7-8 with TRBJ1-1; 11 positions agree with TRBD1. The V and J ends lost 1 base and 9 bases, in that order; junction bases with no gene match: 13. The CDR3 runs 17 residues. In germline, CDR1 is SGHVS, CDR2 FQNEAQ. The CDR3 reads CASSLGIDWRTGGKAFF. DNA of the CDR3: TGTGCCAGCAGCTTAGGGATAGATTGGAGGACAGGGGGCAAAGCTTTCTTT. The entire variable domain, with the rest obtained from reference TRBV7-8 and TRBJ1-1, is as follows: GAGVSQSPRYKVAKRGQDVALRCDPISGHVSLFWYQQALGQGPEFLTYFQNEAQLDKSGLPSDRFFAERPEGSVSTLKIQRTQQEDSAVYLCASSLGIDWRTGGKAFFGQGTRLTVV.

The table lists this clone with a count of one. The chain recombines TRBV23-1 with TRBJ2-7; D may be TRBD2 (5 bases). TRBV23-1 is an open reading frame whose function is uncertain. V was cut by 7 bases and J by 4 bases, with 8 bases left in between. The length of the CDR3 is 11 residues. CDR3 protein: CASTGEYEQYF. In DNA, the CDR3 is TGCGCCAGCACCGGGGAGTACGAGCAGTACTTC.

This chain joins TRBV2 and TRBJ2-5, with D unresolved. The V gene lost 2 bases and the J gene lost 6 bases, with 13 bases spanning the gap. Germline CDR1 is SNHLY and CDR2 is FYNNEI. The CDR3 has 14 amino acids. This chain's CDR3 is CASSESPARKTQYF. CDR3 sequence (DNA): TGTGCCAGCAGTGAATCCCCGGCTAGGAAGACCCAGTACTTC.

In this sample, this clone turned up once. The chain carries TRBV19 and TRBJ2-7; TRBD1 agrees at 7 bases. Germline values: CDR1 LNHDA, CDR2 SQIVND (reference sequence). V trimming: 5 bases; J trimming: 5 bases; junction bases outside the gene matches: 9. The CDR3 covers 14 residues. CDR3 DNA sequence: TGTGCCAGTAGTGCCGAAGACAGGGACGACGAGCAGTACTTC. Its protein product is CASSAEDRDDEQYF.

V is TRBV10-1 and J is TRBJ1-1; D uncertain. The germline V gene encodes CDR1 WNHNN and CDR2 SYGVQD (reference sequence). The CDR3 contains 12 residues. Trimming pared 3 bases from V and 4 bases from J, leaving 6 bases between. CDR3 loop: CASSESGTEAFF. In DNA form, the CDR3 reads TGCGCCAGCAGTGAAAGCGGCACTGAAGCTTTCTTT.

The V call is TRBV2, the J call TRBJ1-1; perhaps TRBD1 as D (6 bases). Trimming took 6 bases from V and 4 from J, leaving 12 bases between them. Per germline, CDR1 SNHLY and CDR2 FYNNEI. The CDR3 sequence is 13 residues long. CDR3 region: CASSQNRATEAFF. The CDR3, as DNA: TGTGCCAGCAGCCAAAACAGGGCCACTGAAGCTTTCTTT.

V is TRBV5-4 and J is TRBJ2-3; 8 positions match TRBD2. The length of the CDR3 is 15 residues. The V gene end was trimmed by 5 bases and the J gene end by 6 bases; junction bases not matched to a gene: 11. Per the germline V gene, CDR1 is SGHNT and CDR2 is YYREEE (reference sequence). As DNA, the CDR3 is TGTGCCAGCAGTAAGGCTAAGCGGGAGACGGATACGCAGTATTTT. Translation: CASSKAKRETDTQYF.